The 5 T cell receptor beta chains below all came from one sample that was sequenced in a study of cytomegalovirus exposure and HLA in healthy donors. The study ran its PCR with 60 Vbeta and 13 Jbeta primers. TCRdb's table, derived via immunoSEQ multiplex PCR, lists solely in-frame clones and lacks some. The table lists 55,000 to 85,000 clones, 75% to 80% of them singletons. Sequencing was performed on PBMCs. All receptors derive from a man aged 18 to 35 in good health and CMV-seropositive.

The genes are TRBV25-1 and TRBJ2-2; a weak D match, TRBD1 (5 bases). The V gene's germline CDR1 is MGHDK and CDR2 SYGVNS. This CDR3 has 14 residues. The V end was cut by 5 bases, the J end by 6 bases, with 13 bases between. CDR3 residues: CASSSQGPAGELFF. DNA for the CDR3: TGTGCCAGCAGTTCCCAGGGCCCAGCCGGGGAGCTGTTTTTT.

V and J are TRBV7-9 and TRBJ1-6; D gene ambiguous. There are 18 residues in the CDR3. CDR1 SEHNR and CDR2 FQNEAQ come from the germline V gene (reference sequence). Trimming removed 0 bases at V and 3 bases at J, with 15 bases between. CDR3 region: CASSLAQFGVSYNSPLHF. Written as DNA, the CDR3 is TGTGCCAGCAGCTTAGCGCAATTCGGGGTCAGCTATAATTCACCCCTCCACTTT.

There are a few counts of this clone. J is TRBJ2-5 and V is TRBV29-1; TRBD1 matches 9 bases. The V segment lost 7 bases and the J segment 3 bases; nucleotides outside the gene matches: 6. This CDR3 spans 13 amino acids. Germline CDR1 reads SQVTM; CDR2 reads ANQGSEA. As DNA, the CDR3 is TGCAGCGGGGGGACAGGGAGGGAAGAGACCCAGTACTTC. Encoded protein: CSGGTGREETQYF.

The genes are TRBV9 and TRBJ2-5; 9 positions agree with TRBD2. The CDR3 is made up of 14 amino acids. The germline gives CDR1 SGDLS, CDR2 YYNGEE. The junction had 2 bases not matched to a gene; V was cut back by 4 bases and J by 1 base. This CDR3 reads CASSPSGIQETQYF. CDR3 nucleotide sequence: TGTGCCAGCAGCCCTAGCGGGATCCAAGAGACCCAGTACTTC. The full variable domain, its missing parts supplied by reference TRBV9 and TRBJ2-5, is DSGVTQTPKHLITATGQRVTLRCSPRSGDLSVYWYQQSLDQGLQFLIQYYNGEERAKGNILERFSAQQFPDLHSELNLSSLELGDSALYFCASSPSGIQETQYFGPGTRLLVL.

The CDR3 spells CASSLTSGAYNEQFF. The CDR3 coding sequence is TGTGCCAGCAGCTTAACTAGCGGGGCCTACAATGAGCAGTTCTTC. This chain links TRBV7-3 with TRBJ2-1; 8 nucleotides align to TRBD2. After removal of 0 bases from V and 2 bases from J, the junction contained 0 bases not matched to a gene. CDR3 length equals 15 residues. Germline V gene lookup returns CDR1 SGHTA and CDR2 FQGTGA. The variable domain in full, completed from reference TRBV7-3 and TRBJ2-1, reads GAGVSQTPSNKVTEKGKYVELRCDPISGHTALYWYRQSLGQGPEFLIYFQGTGAADDSGLPNDRFFAVRPEGSVSTLKIQRTERGDSAVYLCASSLTSGAYNEQFFGPGTRLTVL.